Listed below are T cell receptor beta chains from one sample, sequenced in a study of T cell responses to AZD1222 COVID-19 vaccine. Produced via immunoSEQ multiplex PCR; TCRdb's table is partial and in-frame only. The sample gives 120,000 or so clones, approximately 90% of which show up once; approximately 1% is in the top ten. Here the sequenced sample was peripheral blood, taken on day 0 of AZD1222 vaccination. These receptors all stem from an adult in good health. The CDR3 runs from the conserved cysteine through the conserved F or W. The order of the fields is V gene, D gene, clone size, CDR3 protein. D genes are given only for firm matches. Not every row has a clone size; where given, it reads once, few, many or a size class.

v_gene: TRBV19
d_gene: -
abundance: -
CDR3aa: CASSISGNYGYTF

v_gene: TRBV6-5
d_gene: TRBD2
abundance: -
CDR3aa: CASSSTSGSRPYEQYF

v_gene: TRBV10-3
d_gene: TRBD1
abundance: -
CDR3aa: CASSGQGPNTGELFF

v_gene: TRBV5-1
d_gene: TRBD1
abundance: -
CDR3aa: CASSNQGGYGYTF

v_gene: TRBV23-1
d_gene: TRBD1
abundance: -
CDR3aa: CASSQCRDRVYEQYF

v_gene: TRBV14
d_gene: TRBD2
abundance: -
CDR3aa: CASSQDMGLAGAHSYNEQFF

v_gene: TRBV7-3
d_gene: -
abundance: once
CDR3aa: CASSPGGPNTGELFF

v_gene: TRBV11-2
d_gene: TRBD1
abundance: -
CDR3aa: CASSFSTGTEETQYF

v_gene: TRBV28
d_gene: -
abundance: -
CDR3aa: CASSEGLDEQYF

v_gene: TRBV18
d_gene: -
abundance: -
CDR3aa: CASSFNPQGQPQHF

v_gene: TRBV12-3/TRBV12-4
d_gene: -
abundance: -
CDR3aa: CASSVGLPSQQYF

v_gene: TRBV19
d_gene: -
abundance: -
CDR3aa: CASRGAAQETQYF

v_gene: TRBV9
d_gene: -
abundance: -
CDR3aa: CASSVSFEERQFF

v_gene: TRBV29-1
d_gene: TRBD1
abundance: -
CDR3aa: CSVALQGPGQPQHF

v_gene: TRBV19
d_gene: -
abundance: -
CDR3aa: CASSVTGSNEQFF

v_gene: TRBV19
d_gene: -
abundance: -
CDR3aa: CASSILGSVWYF

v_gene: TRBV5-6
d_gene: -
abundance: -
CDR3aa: CASSRRGGQRSQPQHF

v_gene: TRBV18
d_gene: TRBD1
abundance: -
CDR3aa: CASSLSDRGSETQYF

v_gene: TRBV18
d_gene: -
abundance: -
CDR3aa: CASSAGTPNYGYTF

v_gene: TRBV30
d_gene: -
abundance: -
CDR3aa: CAWSVNWDEQFF

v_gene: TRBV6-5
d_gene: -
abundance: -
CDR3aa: CASSYGPLRTDTQYF

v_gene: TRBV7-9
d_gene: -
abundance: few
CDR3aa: CASSARVALYNEQFF

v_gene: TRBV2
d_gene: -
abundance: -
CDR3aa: CLGRGSQNEKLFF

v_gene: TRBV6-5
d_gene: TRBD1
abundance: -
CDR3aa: CASRPTLQGPLFF